Sequencing of this T cell receptor (beta chain) was carried out in a study of cytomegalovirus exposure and HLA in healthy donors. Vbeta (60) and Jbeta (13) primers were used in the PCR. TCRdb keeps only in-frame clones here, not all; method: immunoSEQ multiplex PCR. Among under 90,000 clones listed, more than 70% were seen once. The CDR3 has 12 residues. CDR1 is LNHDA and CDR2 is SQIVND in the germline V gene (reference sequence). V was clipped by 5 bases and J by 7 bases, with 9 bases between them. The donors were healthy bone marrow donors. The clonotype comes from a man aged 40-55 years in good health and CMV-seronegative. Source material: PBMCs. The rearrangement joins TRBV19 to TRBJ2-1, with D perhaps TRBD2 (6 bases). The CDR3 nucleotides are TGTGCCAGTAGTCTTGGGAGGAATGAGCAGTTCTTC. It specifies CASSLGRNEQFF.